Here is one TCR beta chain with its context. Its target is unknown. At one end the junction does not follow the germline gene, possibly because of a read error. This entry belongs to a study of ipilimumab plus nivolumab after autologous stem cell transplantation. About the study: Patients received a median of about five ipilimumab and roughly eight nivolumab doses. Study outcomes and limitations: TCR repertoire, Treg phenotype and gut microbiota reportedly support more study of this approach.

Patients got 3 mg/kg IV nivolumab weeks 1, 4, 7, 10, then biweekly through week 26. Germline-derived CDR1 and CDR2 are SGDLS and YYNGEE. The CDR3 contains 16 residues. Data came from immunoSEQ multiplex PCR; TCRdb stores just in-frame clones and leaves some out. The table records over 75,000 clones, 83% of them present only once. The sequencing here drew on PBMCs, taken in a trial of ipilimumab plus nivolumab as post-transplant consolidation. The receptor's source is a male donor with diffuse large B-cell lymphoma. The chain recombines TRBV9 with TRBJ2-7, with 10 bases aligning to TRBD2. The CDR3 nucleotides are TGTGCCAGCAGGCCCGGGGCCACTAGCGGGGCCTACAAGCAGTACTTC. As protein: CASRPGATSGAYKQYF.